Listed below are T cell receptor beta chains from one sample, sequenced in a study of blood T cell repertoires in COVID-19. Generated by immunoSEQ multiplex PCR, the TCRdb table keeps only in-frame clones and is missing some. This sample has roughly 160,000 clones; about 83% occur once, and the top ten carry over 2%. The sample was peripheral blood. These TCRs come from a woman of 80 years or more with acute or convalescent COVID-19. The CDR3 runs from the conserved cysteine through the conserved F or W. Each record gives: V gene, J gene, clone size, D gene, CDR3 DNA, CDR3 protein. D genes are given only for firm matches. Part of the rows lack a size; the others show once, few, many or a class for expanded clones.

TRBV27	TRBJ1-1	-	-	TGTGCCAGCAGTTTGGGCAGGCCGAACACTGAAGCTTTCTTT	CASSLGRPNTEAFF
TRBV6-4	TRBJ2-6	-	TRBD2	TGTGCCAGCAGTGACTCGAGTCGTCTAGCGGGTCCCTCTGGGGCCAACGTCCTGACTTTC	CASSDSSRLAGPSGANVLTF
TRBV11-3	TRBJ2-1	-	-	TGTGCCAGCAGCACTTCGATAGGGAGCTCCTACAATGAGCAGTTCTTC	CASSTSIGSSYNEQFF
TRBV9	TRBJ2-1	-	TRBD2	TGTGCCAGCAGCGTCGACGGGGGGGCCGTGGATGAGCAGTTCTTC	CASSVDGGAVDEQFF
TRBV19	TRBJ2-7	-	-	TGTGCCAGTAGTATCAGGGTGAACTACGAGCAGTACTTC	CASSIRVNYEQYF
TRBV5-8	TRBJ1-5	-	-	TGTGCCAGCAGCTTTCGGGGGAATCAGCCCCAGCATTTT	CASSFRGNQPQHF
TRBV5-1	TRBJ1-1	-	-	TGCGCCAGCAGCTTGGCCCCAGGAGGGTTCGGCCCGAACACTGAAGCTTTCTTT	CASSLAPGGFGPNTEAFF
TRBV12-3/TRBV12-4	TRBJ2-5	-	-	TGTGCCAGCAGTCCCCAGGTTCAAGAGACCCAGTACTTC	CASSPQVQETQYF
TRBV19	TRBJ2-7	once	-	TGTGCCAGTAGTATTGAAACTCCAACCTCCTACGAGCAGTACTTC	CASSIETPTSYEQYF
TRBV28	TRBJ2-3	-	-	TGTGCCAGCAGTTTCCCGGGAACAGATACGCAGTATTTT	CASSFPGTDTQYF
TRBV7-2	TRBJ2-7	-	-	TGTGCCAGCATGGAGGGGCCCGCCTACGAGCAGTACTTC	CASMEGPAYEQYF
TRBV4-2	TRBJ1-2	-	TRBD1	TGTGCCAGCAGCCAAGGACAGGGCGAGGCTTTCGATGGCTACACCTTC	CASSQGQGEAFDGYTF
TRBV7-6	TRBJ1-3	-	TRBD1	TGTGCCAGCAGCTTAGGGACAGGGGCTTTCTCTGGAAACACCATATATTTT	CASSLGTGAFSGNTIYF
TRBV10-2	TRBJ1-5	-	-	TGCGCCAGCTCTACAGGGTCCTTCCAGCCCCAGCATTTT	CASSTGSFQPQHF
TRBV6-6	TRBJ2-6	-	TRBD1	TGTGCCAGCAAGTTGACAGGGGGCGCTGGGGCCAACGTCCTGACTTTC	CASKLTGGAGANVLTF
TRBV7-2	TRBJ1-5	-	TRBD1	TGTGCCAGCAGCTTAGACAGGGGGCTGGAGCCCCAGCATTTT	CASSLDRGLEPQHF
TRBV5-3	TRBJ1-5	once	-	TGTGCCAGAAGCTTATCAGGGTTAATCAATCAGCCCCAGCATTTT	CARSLSGLINQPQHF
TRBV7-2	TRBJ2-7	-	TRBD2	TGTGCCAGCAGCTCCATTCGGGGGGGCGAGCAGTACTTC	CASSSIRGGEQYF
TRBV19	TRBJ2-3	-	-	TGTGCCAGTAGGCCCGTTGGAGGGTTCACAGATACGCAGTATTTT	CASRPVGGFTDTQYF
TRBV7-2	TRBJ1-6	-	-	TGTGCCAGCAGCTTAAACAGGTCCTATAATTCACCCCTCCACTTT	CASSLNRSYNSPLHF
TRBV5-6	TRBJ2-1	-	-	TGTGCCAGCAGCTTGCCCCCCCCGAGTCATGAGCAGTTCTTC	CASSLPPPSHEQFF
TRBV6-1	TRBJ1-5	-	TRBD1	TGTGCCAGCAGTGAACGACAGGGGCTACCCAATCAGCCCCAGCATTTT	CASSERQGLPNQPQHF
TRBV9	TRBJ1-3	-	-	TGTGCCAGCAGCCCGAGCCCCTCCTCTTCTGGAAACACCATATATTTT	CASSPSPSSSGNTIYF
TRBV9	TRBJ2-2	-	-	TGTGCCAGCAGGGGCTGGGACACCGGGGAGCTGTTTTTT	CASRGWDTGELFF
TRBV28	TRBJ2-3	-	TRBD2	TGTGCCAGCAGTTTAAGTCCACCGGGACTAGAATCTACAGATACGCAGTATTTT	CASSLSPPGLESTDTQYF
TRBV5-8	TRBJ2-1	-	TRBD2	TGTGCCAGCAGCCCCGGACTAGGCGGCTACAATGAGCAGTTCTTC	CASSPGLGGYNEQFF
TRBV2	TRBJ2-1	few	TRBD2	TGTGCCAGCAGTCGGACTAGCGGGATGAGTGAGCAGTTCTTC	CASSRTSGMSEQFF
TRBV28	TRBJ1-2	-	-	TGTGCCAGCAGTCTTGGGGACAACGGCTACACCTTC	CASSLGDNGYTF
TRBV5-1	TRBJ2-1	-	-	TGCGCCAGCAGCTTGCAGGGGCCCTACAATGAGCAGTTCTTC	CASSLQGPYNEQFF
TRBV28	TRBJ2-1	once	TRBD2	TGTGCCAGCAGTTTAAGGGTAGCGGGGGGTAACAATGAGCAGTTCTTC	CASSLRVAGGNNEQFF
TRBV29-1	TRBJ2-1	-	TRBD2	TGCAGCGTGCCCCGACGGGAGCGGGAATTCAATGAGCAGTTCTTC	CSVPRREREFNEQFF
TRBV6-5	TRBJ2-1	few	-	TGTGCCAGCAGGGGCGGGTCCTACAATGAGCAGTTCTTC	CASRGGSYNEQFF
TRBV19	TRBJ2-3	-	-	TGTGCCAGAGACAGAGCCCAACCTACTAGCACAGATACGCAGTATTTT	CARDRAQPTSTDTQYF
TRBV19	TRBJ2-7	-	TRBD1	TGTGCCAGTAGCCAAAGGGACAGGGGCCCCTACGAGCAGTACTTC	CASSQRDRGPYEQYF
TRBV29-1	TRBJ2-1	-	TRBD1	TGCAGCGCCGGGACAGGGGGCTACAATGAGCAGTTCTTC	CSAGTGGYNEQFF
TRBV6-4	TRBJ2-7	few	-	TGTGCCAGCAGTGAAGGGCCAGGGAATTCCTACGAGCAGTACTTC	CASSEGPGNSYEQYF
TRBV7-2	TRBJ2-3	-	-	TGTGCCAGCAGCTTAGGGACAGGAGGGGGGGATACGCAGTATTTT	CASSLGTGGGDTQYF
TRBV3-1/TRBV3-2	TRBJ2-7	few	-	TGTGCCAGCAGCTCTTTCACGGGATACGAGCAGTACTTC	CASSSFTGYEQYF
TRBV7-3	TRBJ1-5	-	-	TGTGCCAGCAGCTCAACACCGGGACTCAGGTTTGGGCCCCAGCATTTT	CASSSTPGLRFGPQHF
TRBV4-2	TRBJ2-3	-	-	TGTGCCAGCAGCGCCACGCTAGTAAGCACAGATACGCAGTATTTT	CASSATLVSTDTQYF
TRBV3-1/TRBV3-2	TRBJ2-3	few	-	TGTGCCAGCAGCCAAGATTCCTCTTCGGATACGCAGTATTTT	CASSQDSSSDTQYF
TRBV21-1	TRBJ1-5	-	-	TGTGCCAGCAGCAAAGACGTGAGGGGACACCTCAATCAGCCCCAGCATTTT	CASSKDVRGHLNQPQHF
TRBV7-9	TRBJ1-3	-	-	TGTGCCAGCAGCTTAGGACCCCCGGGAGTCGGAAACACCATATATTTT	CASSLGPPGVGNTIYF
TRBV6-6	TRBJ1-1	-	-	TGTGCCAGCAGTTACGGTACAAACCTGAACACTGAAGCTTTCTTT	CASSYGTNLNTEAFF
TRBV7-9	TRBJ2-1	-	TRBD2	TGTGCCAGCAGCCCCCGTGGACTAGCGGGGGGCTCCTACAATGAGCAGTTCTTC	CASSPRGLAGGSYNEQFF
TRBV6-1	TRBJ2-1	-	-	TGTGCCAGCAGTGAAATAGTAAGCAATGAGCAGTTCTTC	CASSEIVSNEQFF
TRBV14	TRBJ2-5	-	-	TGTGCCAGCAGCCAAAGGTCGTCAGGGGTACGAGAGACCCAGTACTTC	CASSQRSSGVRETQYF
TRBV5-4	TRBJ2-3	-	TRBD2	TGTGCCAGCAGCAGGAACAACCGACTAGCGGCCACAGATACGCAGTATTTT	CASSRNNRLAATDTQYF
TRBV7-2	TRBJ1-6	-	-	TGTGCCAGCAGCTTACCAGGGGTTTACTCACCCCTCCACTTT	CASSLPGVYSPLHF
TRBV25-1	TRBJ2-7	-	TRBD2	TGTGCCAGCAGTGTAAGGGACTACTCCTACGAGCAGTACTTC	CASSVRDYSYEQYF
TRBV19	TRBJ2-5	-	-	TGTGCCAGTAGTATAGTCGCGGGGGCCAACCAAGAGACCCAGTACTTC	CASSIVAGANQETQYF
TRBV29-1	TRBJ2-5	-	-	TGCAGCGTCGCCGCCCAGGGGGGAGAGACCCAGTACTTC	CSVAAQGGETQYF
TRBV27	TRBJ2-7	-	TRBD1	TGTGCCAGCAGTCTGGACAGGTGGCACGAGCAGTACTTC	CASSLDRWHEQYF
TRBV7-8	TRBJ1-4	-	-	TGTGCCAGCAGCTTCTCTCCAGTTGAAAAACTGTTTTTT	CASSFSPVEKLFF
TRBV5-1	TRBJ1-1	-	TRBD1	TGCGCCAGCAGCTCGGGACAGGGGGTTTCGTGGTACACTGAAGCTTTCTTT	CASSSGQGVSWYTEAFF